This is a list of T cell receptor beta chains from one sample in a study of T cell responses to AZD1222 COVID-19 vaccine. Profiling relied on immunoSEQ multiplex PCR, and the TCRdb table lists in-frame clones only, not all of them. The table shows 90,000 to 100,000 clones, with roughly 90% occurring only once. The material was peripheral blood, obtained 28 days after the second AZD1222 dose. These receptors were obtained from an adult who received the AZD1222 COVID-19 vaccine. Each CDR3 is given with its conserved first and last residue. Each record gives: CDR3 DNA, CDR3 protein, D gene, J gene, clone size, V gene. D genes are given only for firm matches. Size is stated for part of the rows, as once, few or many counts, or as a class when the clone is expanded.

cdr3_nt: TGTGCCAGCAGTAGACAGAGGAACACTGAAGCTTTCTTT
cdr3_aa: CASSRQRNTEAFF
d_call: .
j_call: TRBJ1-1
clone_size: .
v_call: TRBV28

cdr3_nt: TGTGCCAGCAGCCAACTAGCGGGAGAGCGAGAGCAGTTCTTC
cdr3_aa: CASSQLAGEREQFF
d_call: TRBD2
j_call: TRBJ2-1
clone_size: .
v_call: TRBV3-1/TRBV3-2

cdr3_nt: TGTGCCAGCAGTGAAGCACTTACTAGCGGGAGGGCCAAAAGAATCGATGAGCAGTTCTTC
cdr3_aa: CASSEALTSGRAKRIDEQFF
d_call: TRBD2
j_call: TRBJ2-1
clone_size: .
v_call: TRBV2

cdr3_nt: TGTGCCAGCAGCTGGGTAGGGGAGAATTCACCCCTCCACTTT
cdr3_aa: CASSWVGENSPLHF
d_call: .
j_call: TRBJ1-6
clone_size: once
v_call: TRBV11-2

cdr3_nt: TGTGCCAGCAGTCACGCAGGGGATGGAGCTGGAAACACCATATATTTT
cdr3_aa: CASSHAGDGAGNTIYF
d_call: .
j_call: TRBJ1-3
clone_size: .
v_call: TRBV28

cdr3_nt: TGCGCCAGCAGCTTAAGACTAGCGGGAGCCGAGACCCAGTACTTC
cdr3_aa: CASSLRLAGAETQYF
d_call: TRBD2
j_call: TRBJ2-5
clone_size: .
v_call: TRBV5-1

cdr3_nt: TGTGCCAGCAAGGAAACTAGCGGGCGTTGGCAAGAGACCCAGTACTTC
cdr3_aa: CASKETSGRWQETQYF
d_call: TRBD2
j_call: TRBJ2-5
clone_size: .
v_call: TRBV25-1

cdr3_nt: TGTGCCAGCAGCAAAGCGGGTTCAAAACCCGGGGACAGTGTACAAGAGTACACCGGGGAGCTGTTTTTT
cdr3_aa: CASSKAGSKPGDSVQEYTGELFF
d_call: .
j_call: TRBJ2-2
clone_size: .
v_call: TRBV21-1

cdr3_nt: TGCAGTGCTAGTCGACAGGGGGTCGGCTATGGCTACACCTTC
cdr3_aa: CSASRQGVGYGYTF
d_call: TRBD1
j_call: TRBJ1-2
clone_size: .
v_call: TRBV20-1

cdr3_nt: TGTGCCAGCAGTGGGGGACTAGAGGGCAATGAGCAGTTCTTC
cdr3_aa: CASSGGLEGNEQFF
d_call: TRBD2
j_call: TRBJ2-1
clone_size: .
v_call: TRBV6-4

cdr3_nt: TGTGCCAGCAGCCCCTCTGGGCGTTCAACAGATACGCAGTATTTT
cdr3_aa: CASSPSGRSTDTQYF
d_call: .
j_call: TRBJ2-3
clone_size: .
v_call: TRBV3-1/TRBV3-2

cdr3_nt: TGTGCTCTCGAAGCGGCTGGGGCCAACGTCCTGACTTTC
cdr3_aa: CALEAAGANVLTF
d_call: .
j_call: TRBJ2-6
clone_size: .
v_call: TRBV30

cdr3_nt: TGTGCCACCAGTGATCGGACTAGCGGGACCGGGGAGCTGTTTTTT
cdr3_aa: CATSDRTSGTGELFF
d_call: TRBD2
j_call: TRBJ2-2
clone_size: .
v_call: TRBV24-1

cdr3_nt: TGCGCCAGCAGTGCGGGGACAGGAGCTGGCACCATATATTTT
cdr3_aa: CASSAGTGAGTIYF
d_call: TRBD1
j_call: TRBJ1-3
clone_size: .
v_call: TRBV10-1

cdr3_nt: TGCGCCAGCAGTCCTTCGGGGGACAGGGGAATTCGGGATGGCTACACCTTC
cdr3_aa: CASSPSGDRGIRDGYTF
d_call: TRBD1
j_call: TRBJ1-2
clone_size: .
v_call: TRBV5-1

cdr3_nt: TGTGCCATCAGTGATAAGGGACACCGAGGAGAGACCCAGTACTTC
cdr3_aa: CAISDKGHRGETQYF
d_call: .
j_call: TRBJ2-5
clone_size: .
v_call: TRBV10-3

cdr3_nt: TGTGCCAGCAGCCAAAATTTGGATCAGCCCCAGCATTTT
cdr3_aa: CASSQNLDQPQHF
d_call: .
j_call: TRBJ1-5
clone_size: .
v_call: TRBV3-1/TRBV3-2

cdr3_nt: TGTGCCAGCAGTTTAGCCCAGACCTACGAGCAGTACTTC
cdr3_aa: CASSLAQTYEQYF
d_call: .
j_call: TRBJ2-7
clone_size: .
v_call: TRBV27

cdr3_nt: TGTGCCAGCTCACCACCCGGCCGGAGCTCCTACGAGCAGTACTTC
cdr3_aa: CASSPPGRSSYEQYF
d_call: .
j_call: TRBJ2-7
clone_size: .
v_call: TRBV18

cdr3_nt: TGTGCCACCAGTGACTGGAGCGCAGATACGCAGTATTTT
cdr3_aa: CATSDWSADTQYF
d_call: .
j_call: TRBJ2-3
clone_size: .
v_call: TRBV24-1

cdr3_nt: TGTGCCAGCAGTTACTCGGTAGGACCTTACATTCAGTACTTC
cdr3_aa: CASSYSVGPYIQYF
d_call: .
j_call: TRBJ2-4
clone_size: .
v_call: TRBV6-2/TRBV6-3

cdr3_nt: TGTGCCAGCAGTTTAATGACTACGAATGAGCAGTTCTTC
cdr3_aa: CASSLMTTNEQFF
d_call: .
j_call: TRBJ2-1
clone_size: .
v_call: TRBV27

cdr3_nt: TGTGCCAGCAGCCGCCGGGCCGAAATTACTGAAGCTTTCTTT
cdr3_aa: CASSRRAEITEAFF
d_call: .
j_call: TRBJ1-1
clone_size: .
v_call: TRBV9

cdr3_nt: TGTGCCAGCAGCGTAGATCCTAGCGGTCCCTACGAGCAGTACTTC
cdr3_aa: CASSVDPSGPYEQYF
d_call: TRBD2
j_call: TRBJ2-7
clone_size: .
v_call: TRBV9

cdr3_nt: TGTGCCTGGACCAGACGTCCCGGCTGGGAAAAACTGTTTTTT
cdr3_aa: CAWTRRPGWEKLFF
d_call: .
j_call: TRBJ1-4
clone_size: .
v_call: TRBV30

cdr3_nt: TGTGCCAGCAGTTACTCATCCGGTGACAACTACGAGCAGTACTTC
cdr3_aa: CASSYSSGDNYEQYF
d_call: .
j_call: TRBJ2-7
clone_size: .
v_call: TRBV6-5

cdr3_nt: TGTGCCAGCTCACCCCAGAGCGGGAGGTGGAATGAGCAGTTCTTC
cdr3_aa: CASSPQSGRWNEQFF
d_call: TRBD2
j_call: TRBJ2-1
clone_size: .
v_call: TRBV18

cdr3_nt: TGTGCCAGCAGTTACACCGCCGACGCGGGCGGACCAGGGGCCAACGTCCTGACTTTC
cdr3_aa: CASSYTADAGGPGANVLTF
d_call: .
j_call: TRBJ2-6
clone_size: .
v_call: TRBV6-2/TRBV6-3

cdr3_nt: TGCGCCAGCAGCCAAGGTTACAGGGGGTCTAATGAAAAACTGTTTTTT
cdr3_aa: CASSQGYRGSNEKLFF
d_call: TRBD1
j_call: TRBJ1-4
clone_size: .
v_call: TRBV4-1

cdr3_nt: TGTGCCTGGAGTCGAGGAGGGAATGGCTACACCTTC
cdr3_aa: CAWSRGGNGYTF
d_call: .
j_call: TRBJ1-2
clone_size: .
v_call: TRBV30

cdr3_nt: TGCGCCAGCAGCTTGGGACCCGGGACCCCGGGGGAGACCCAGTACTTC
cdr3_aa: CASSLGPGTPGETQYF
d_call: .
j_call: TRBJ2-5
clone_size: .
v_call: TRBV5-1

cdr3_nt: TGTGCCAGCAGTTTACTCGGGTCCGGAGAGACCCAGTACTTC
cdr3_aa: CASSLLGSGETQYF
d_call: .
j_call: TRBJ2-5
clone_size: .
v_call: TRBV27